This is a list of T cell receptor beta chains from one sample in a study of early T cells in non-severe SARS-CoV-2 infection. TCRdb ran MiXCR on the 5' RACE reads and lists one entry per CDR3 protein. The table lists tens of thousands of distinct CDR3 sequences, about 12% of them singletons. The sample consisted of whole blood, taken at baseline. Source of these receptors: an adult who was a healthcare worker with PCR-confirmed SARS-CoV-2 infection or an uninfected control (not recorded which). The CDR3 runs from the conserved cysteine through the conserved F or W. A D gene is named only where the DNA matches it firmly. A row's size may be missing; if present it is once, few, many or a size class.

D: TRBD1; J: TRBJ2-3; size: .; V: TRBV6-6; DNA: TGTGCCAGCAGCAACGGACAGGGGACCGATACGCAGTATTTT; CDR3: CASSNGQGTDTQYF
D: TRBD1; J: TRBJ2-3; size: .; V: TRBV15; DNA: TGTGCCACCAGCAGTCCGGGACAGGGAACGGATACGCAGTATTTT; CDR3: CATSSPGQGTDTQYF
D: TRBD1; J: TRBJ2-7; size: .; V: TRBV4-3; DNA: TGCGCCAGCAGCCAGGCCACAGGGGGCGAGCAGTACTTC; CDR3: CASSQATGGEQYF
D: .; J: TRBJ2-7; size: .; V: TRBV20-1; DNA: TGCAGTGCTAGAATCCAGGGTGGCGACGAGCAGTACTTC; CDR3: CSARIQGGDEQYF
D: TRBD1; J: TRBJ1-6; size: few; V: TRBV3-1; DNA: TGTGCCAGCAGCCAAGACTGGGACAGGGGTCTATCCTATAATTCACCCCTCCACTTT; CDR3: CASSQDWDRGLSYNSPLHF
D: TRBD2; J: TRBJ2-7; size: few; V: TRBV5-1; DNA: TGCGCCAGCAGCTTGAAAGCGGGAGCGCTGTACGAGCAGTACTTC; CDR3: CASSLKAGALYEQYF
D: .; J: TRBJ2-7; size: .; V: TRBV12-3/TRBV12-4; DNA: TGTGCCAGCAGTGCCCTACAGGGTTGGGTCTACGAGCAGTACTTC; CDR3: CASSALQGWVYEQYF
D: .; J: TRBJ1-4; size: .; V: TRBV5-1; DNA: TGCGCCAGCAGCTTGGGACAGACAACTAATGAAAAACTGGTTTTT; CDR3: CASSLGQTTNEKLVF
D: TRBD1; J: TRBJ2-7; size: .; V: TRBV10-3; DNA: TGTGCCACCCGGGCCGGGACAGCCACCTACGAGCAGTACTTC; CDR3: CATRAGTATYEQYF
D: .; J: TRBJ1-1; size: few; V: TRBV7-9; DNA: TGTGCCAGCAGCTGGGGGGCCGGCGCTGAAGCTTTCTTT; CDR3: CASSWGAGAEAFF
D: TRBD1; J: TRBJ2-3; size: .; V: TRBV2; DNA: TGTGCCAGCAGTGAAGGCCCCCCGGGACAGCCCACAGATACGCAGTATTTT; CDR3: CASSEGPPGQPTDTQYF
D: .; J: TRBJ1-1; size: few; V: TRBV12-3/TRBV12-4; DNA: .; CDR3: CASSSSGRMNTEAFF
D: .; J: TRBJ2-7; size: .; V: TRBV19; DNA: TGTGCCAGTAGTATCCAGGGGCAGAACGAGCAGTACTTC; CDR3: CASSIQGQNEQYF
D: .; J: TRBJ1-2; size: many; V: TRBV5-5; DNA: TGTGCCAGCAGCTTGGGTCCCGTCCAGAGGGCAAGAGGCTACACCTTC; CDR3: CASSLGPVQRARGYTF
D: .; J: TRBJ2-4; size: .; V: TRBV6-2/TRBV6-3; DNA: TGTGCCAGCAGCGGGGTGGCGACAGGAAACATTCAGTACTTC; CDR3: CASSGVATGNIQYF
D: .; J: TRBJ2-1; size: many; V: TRBV19; DNA: TGTGCCAGTAGTATAGGCCACGGGACAAACAATGAGCAGTTCTTC; CDR3: CASSIGHGTNNEQFF
D: .; J: TRBJ2-2; size: .; V: TRBV24-1; DNA: TGTGCCACCAGTGACCCGACAGCGAACACCGGGGAGCTGTTTTTT; CDR3: CATSDPTANTGELFF
D: TRBD1; J: TRBJ1-2; size: once; V: TRBV6-5; DNA: TGTGCCAGCAGTTACCAACAGGGGAATAACTATGGCTACACCTTC; CDR3: CASSYQQGNNYGYTF
D: TRBD1; J: TRBJ1-1; size: few; V: TRBV27; DNA: TGTGCCAGCAGTACAACTCAGGGGGCTGTGAACACTGAAGCTTTCTTT; CDR3: CASSTTQGAVNTEAFF
D: TRBD2; J: TRBJ2-3; size: few; V: TRBV12-3/TRBV12-4; DNA: TGTGCCAGCAGCCCCCGCCTAGCGGTGACAGACACAGATACGCAGTATTTT; CDR3: CASSPRLAVTDTDTQYF
D: TRBD2; J: TRBJ2-1; size: few; V: TRBV30; DNA: TGTGCCTGGGGGGGGACTAGCTCCTACAATGAGCAGTTCTTC; CDR3: CAWGGTSSYNEQFF
D: .; J: TRBJ1-4; size: many; V: TRBV7-7; DNA: TGTGCCAGCAGCTTCCGGGACGGGGAAAAACTGTTTTTT; CDR3: CASSFRDGEKLFF
D: TRBD2; J: TRBJ2-2; size: .; V: TRBV11-2; DNA: TGTGCCAGCAGCTCAGGACTAGCGGGGAAGGGGGAGCTGTTTTTT; CDR3: CASSSGLAGKGELFF
D: .; J: TRBJ2-6; size: few; V: TRBV20-1; DNA: TGCAGTGCCGTCTCTGGGGCCAACGTCCTGACTTTC; CDR3: CSAVSGANVLTF
D: TRBD1; J: TRBJ2-5; size: .; V: TRBV19; DNA: TGTGCCAGTAGTACACCAGGGGGAGAGACCCAGTACTTC; CDR3: CASSTPGGETQYF
D: TRBD1; J: TRBJ1-2; size: many; V: TRBV29-1; DNA: TGCAGCGCCGGGACAGGGCACGGCTACACCTTC; CDR3: CSAGTGHGYTF
D: .; J: TRBJ1-2; size: many; V: TRBV27; DNA: TGTGCCAGCAGTTTAAGCTCCCAGGTCCCAGGCTATGGCTACACCTTC; CDR3: CASSLSSQVPGYGYTF
D: .; J: TRBJ1-1; size: .; V: TRBV18; DNA: TGTGCCAGCTCACCAGGTATTGGGGTCGGGAGGACTGAAGCTTTCTTT; CDR3: CASSPGIGVGRTEAFF
D: .; J: TRBJ1-1; size: once; V: TRBV5-1; DNA: TGCGCCAGCAGCCCCCAGGCAATGGGGGTGAACACTGAAGCTTTCTTT; CDR3: CASSPQAMGVNTEAFF
D: .; J: TRBJ2-3; size: many; V: TRBV7-2; DNA: TGTGCCAGCAGCCTTGAGACCGGGGCAGATACGCAGTATTTT; CDR3: CASSLETGADTQYF
D: .; J: TRBJ1-1; size: few; V: TRBV2; DNA: TGTGCCAGCAGTCTAACCCGGGGGGGAGCTTTCTTT; CDR3: CASSLTRGGAFF
D: TRBD2; J: TRBJ2-1; size: .; V: TRBV11-2; DNA: TGTGCCAGCAGCTTATTGGCTAGCGGTTACAATGAGCAGTTCTTC; CDR3: CASSLLASGYNEQFF
D: .; J: TRBJ2-2; size: .; V: TRBV5-4; DNA: TGTGCCAGCAGCTTGGCAGGGCGGAGGGCCGGGGAGCTGTTTTTT; CDR3: CASSLAGRRAGELFF
D: .; J: TRBJ2-7; size: few; V: TRBV29-1; DNA: TGCAGCGTTGGGCAGTCTCAGACCTACGAGCAGTACTTC; CDR3: CSVGQSQTYEQYF
D: TRBD1; J: TRBJ2-2; size: few; V: TRBV7-2; DNA: TGTGCCAGCAGCTTACGCAGGGGGCAAGGGGAGCTGTTTTTT; CDR3: CASSLRRGQGELFF
D: .; J: TRBJ1-3; size: once; V: TRBV20-1; DNA: TGCAGTGCCAGGAAAGGAAGAAGAAACACCATATATTTT; CDR3: CSARKGRRNTIYF
D: .; J: TRBJ2-5; size: few; V: TRBV7-9; DNA: TGTGCCAGCAGTTTAAGACAGGTCCAAGAGACCCAGTACTTC; CDR3: CASSLRQVQETQYF
D: .; J: TRBJ2-2; size: .; V: TRBV5-1; DNA: TGCGCCAGCAGCCAGGGTCAAGAGCTGTTTTTT; CDR3: CASSQGQELFF
D: .; J: TRBJ1-6; size: many; V: TRBV5-1; DNA: TGCGCCAGCAGCTTGGGCAGGGAGTCACCCCTCCACTTT; CDR3: CASSLGRESPLHF
D: TRBD2; J: TRBJ2-6; size: .; V: TRBV4-2; DNA: TGTGCCAGCAGACCGGGACTAATAAGCTCTGGGGCCAACGTCCTGACTTTC; CDR3: CASRPGLISSGANVLTF
D: TRBD1; J: TRBJ1-3; size: many; V: TRBV7-2; DNA: TGTGCCAGCAGCCTACAGGGGCAACCTGGAAACACCATATATTTT; CDR3: CASSLQGQPGNTIYF
D: .; J: TRBJ2-1; size: many; V: TRBV4-2; DNA: TGTGCCAGCAGCCAAGATTCAGGGACCCCCTACAATGAGCAGTTCTTC; CDR3: CASSQDSGTPYNEQFF
D: TRBD2; J: TRBJ2-1; size: few; V: TRBV6-5; DNA: TGTGCCAGCGGAACTAGCGCCTACAATGAGCAGTTCTTC; CDR3: CASGTSAYNEQFF
D: TRBD2; J: TRBJ2-1; size: many; V: TRBV14; DNA: TGTGCCAGCAGCCAGAAAGGTGCCCGACTAGCGGCTGAGCAGTTCTTC; CDR3: CASSQKGARLAAEQFF
D: .; J: TRBJ2-7; size: .; V: TRBV29-1; DNA: TGCAGCGTTGTCTGGCAGGCCTACGAGCAGTACTTC; CDR3: CSVVWQAYEQYF
D: .; J: TRBJ1-5; size: .; V: TRBV6-2/TRBV6-3; DNA: TGTGCCAGCAGTAAGGCAAGGGCTAGCGGCAAACAGCCCCAGCATTTT; CDR3: CASSKARASGKQPQHF
D: .; J: TRBJ2-2; size: few; V: TRBV11-2; DNA: TGTGCCAGCAGCCCTGACAGGACCGCCGGGGAGCTGTTTTTT; CDR3: CASSPDRTAGELFF
D: TRBD1; J: TRBJ2-2; size: few; V: TRBV28; DNA: TGTGCCAGCAGAGAACGACAGGGGCCCACCGGGGAGCTGTTTTTT; CDR3: CASRERQGPTGELFF
D: .; J: TRBJ1-5; size: few; V: TRBV3-1; DNA: TGTGCCAGCAGCCAAATTATGCGGGGCGACGGCAATCAGCCCCAGCATTTT; CDR3: CASSQIMRGDGNQPQHF
D: .; J: TRBJ2-7; size: many; V: TRBV20-1; DNA: TGCAGTGCTAAAGACAGATCGTTCTACGAGCAGTACTTC; CDR3: CSAKDRSFYEQYF
D: .; J: TRBJ2-7; size: many; V: TRBV2; DNA: TGTGCCAGCAGTGAAGCAGGCAGAGTTAACTACGAGCAGTACTTC; CDR3: CASSEAGRVNYEQYF